This TCR beta chain derives from a study of T cell repertoires in cytomegalovirus infection. Turning to the study itself: An indication of both CMV infection and matching HLA type came from public TCR beta signatures. Study outcomes and limitations: Public TCR beta family frequency separated CMV-and-HLA carriers, including in an independent cohort. It was HLA-C-restricted CMV-specific TCR beta clonotypes that dominated the response ex vivo.

Trimming shortened V by 2 bases and J by 4 bases, and 12 bases separated the two germline ends. Germline loops: CDR1 SGHVS, CDR2 FQNEAQ. This CDR3 comprises 15 residues. TCRdb independently ran MiXCR on the reads; one entry per CDR3 protein. This sample has some 600,000 distinct CDR3 sequences, with roughly 26% found just once. This clonotype counts as medium-sized (0.01 to 0.1%). The antigen is not known. The sequenced material came from CD8+ T cells from PBMCs. The TCR comes from a human donor in good health (CMV status not recorded). Some clones in this sample may be carry-over from other donors' samples. This sequence joins TRBV7-8 and TRBJ2-1, with a tentative D call TRBD1 (6 bases). The chain's CDR3 is CASSLLGGPYNEQFF. In DNA form, the CDR3 reads TGTGCCAGCAGCTTATTAGGGGGTCCATACAATGAGCAGTTCTTC. The full variable domain, with the rest looked up from reference TRBV7-8 and TRBJ2-1, is GAGVSQSPRYKVAKRGQDVALRCDPISGHVSLFWYQQALGQGPEFLTYFQNEAQLDKSGLPSDRFFAERPEGSVSTLKIQRTQQEDSAVYLCASSLLGGPYNEQFFGPGTRLTVL.